Presented here are 28 T cell receptor beta chains from one specimen sequenced in a study of blood T cell repertoires in COVID-19 (dated by TCRdb to 2018 to 2020). Library preparation employed the immunoSEQ multiplex PCR assay. TCRdb's version of the immuneACCESS table is confined to in-frame rearrangements and falls short of the full clone set. An unresolved V gene accounts for under half of the shortfall where checked; the remainder is of unknown origin. Here the sample has over 150,000 clones; 84% occur a single time. The ten biggest clones cover roughly 13% of the sample. Source material: peripheral blood. These receptors were collected from a man aged 18 to 30 with active or convalescent COVID-19.

The chain recombines TRBV7-9 with TRBJ2-2; 12 nucleotides line up with TRBD1. The CDR3 runs 15 residues. Losses at the gene ends were 5 bases for V and 6 bases for J; bases not matched to a gene: 4. Per the germline V gene, CDR1 is SEHNR and CDR2 is FQNEAQ (reference sequence). CDR3 sequence (DNA): TGTGCCAGCAGCGGGACAGGGGGCAACCCCGGGGAGCTGTTTTTT. This sequence encodes CASSGTGGNPGELFF. Complete variable domain (other parts from reference TRBV7-9 and TRBJ2-2): DTGVSQNPRHKITKRGQNVTFRCDPISEHNRLYWYRQTLGQGPEFLTYFQNEAQLEKSRLLSDRFSAERPKGSFSTLEIQRTEQGDSAMYLCASSGTGGNPGELFFGEGSRLTVL.

This clone was counted a single time. V and J are TRBV4-1 and TRBJ2-6; D unclear. V lost 1 base and J lost 0, with 13 bases in between. This CDR3 is 18 amino acids long. Germline assignment: CDR1 MGHRA and CDR2 YSYEKL. The CDR3 nucleotides read TGCGCCAGCAGCCAAGTTCAATACTCCAACTCTGGGGCCAACGTCCTGACTTTC. Protein: CASSQVQYSNSGANVLTF.

The gene calls are TRBV6-2 or TRBV6-3 and TRBJ2-3, with D possibly TRBD2 on 5 matching bases. Germline V gene data show CDR1 as MNHEY and CDR2 as SVGEGT. Trimming removed 6 bases at V and 3 bases at J, with 13 bases between. The CDR3 totals 14 residues. CDR3 sequence (DNA): TGTGCCAGCAGCCAAACTAGAGGTACAGATACGCAGTATTTT. It is translated as CASSQTRGTDTQYF.

CDR3 region: CASSPYRGLAGTYEQYF. In DNA form, the CDR3 reads TGTGCCAGCAGCCCATACCGGGGGCTAGCGGGAACCTACGAGCAGTACTTC. The genes are TRBV3-1 (or the pseudogene TRBV3-2) and TRBJ2-7, with 9 positions matching TRBD2. This CDR3 region has 17 residues. Germline lookup yields CDR1 LGHDT and CDR2 YNNKEL (reference sequence). V shed 4 bases, J shed 2 bases, and the junction held 12 bases outside the gene matches.

The chain couples TRBV7-2 to TRBJ2-1, with 8 bases that match TRBD2. V lost 0 bases to trimming and J lost 9 bases; unmatched junction nucleotides: 7. Germline V gene lookup returns CDR1 SGHTA and CDR2 FQGNSA. The CDR3 is 15 residues long. CDR3 sequence: CASSLAAGRAGEQFF. The CDR3 bases are TGTGCCAGCAGCTTAGCGGCCGGGAGGGCCGGTGAGCAGTTCTTC.

The rearrangement links TRBV11-1 to TRBJ2-7; the match to TRBD2 covers 10 bases. This CDR3 is built from 14 residues. V trimming: 5 bases; J trimming: 1 base; junction bases outside the gene matches: 2. CDR1 is SGHAT, CDR2 FQDESV, per germline (reference sequence). The CDR3 loop is CASSRSGGSYEQYF. CDR3 in DNA: TGTGCCAGCAGCCGTAGCGGGGGGTCCTACGAGCAGTACTTC.

V and J are TRBV29-1 and TRBJ2-7, with TRBD2 matching 12 bases. The germline V gene has CDR1 SQVTM and CDR2 ANQGSEA. The CDR3 contains 12 residues. With V trimmed by 7 bases and J by 7 bases, 5 bases remained unmatched. CDR3 amino acids: CSAGTSGREQYF. The CDR3 DNA reads TGCAGCGCCGGGACTAGCGGGCGGGAGCAGTACTTC.

The chain has TRBV18 and TRBJ1-2; D possibly corresponds to TRBD1 (6 bases). The CDR3 has 13 amino acids. Germline lookup yields CDR1 KGHSH and CDR2 LQKENI. The ends were cut back, 4 bases at V and 4 bases at J, with 10 bases in the middle. The CDR3 DNA sequence: TGTGCCAGCTCACTGGGCAGGGGCTATGGCTACACCTTC. Protein product: CASSLGRGYGYTF.

V usage is TRBV18 and J usage is TRBJ1-5; D might be TRBD1 (6 bases). The V and J ends lost 2 bases and 4 bases respectively, with 12 bases between them. The CDR3 totals 15 residues. The V gene's germline CDR1 is KGHSH and CDR2 LQKENI. The CDR3 nucleotides read TGTGCCAGCTCACCAACAGGGACGGAGAATCAGCCCCAGCATTTT. This encodes CASSPTGTENQPQHF. The complete variable domain, with remaining parts taken from reference TRBV18 and TRBJ1-5, reads NAGVMQNPRHLVRRRGQEARLRCSPMKGHSHVYWYRQLPEEGLKFMVYLQKENIIDESGMPKERFSAEFPKEGPSILRIQQVVRGDSAAYFCASSPTGTENQPQHFGDGTRLSIL.

The rearrangement uses TRBV24-1 and TRBJ1-5; D unresolved. Germline V CDR1 and CDR2: KGHDR, SFDVKD. The V gene lost 3 bases and the J gene lost 3 bases, with 5 bases spanning the gap. This CDR3 region has 13 residues. CDR3 nucleotide sequence: TGTGCCACCAGTGATCCAAACAATCAGCCCCAGCATTTT. Encoded protein: CATSDPNNQPQHF.

The chain employs TRBV6-6 and TRBJ2-4; 8 positions agree with TRBD2. Looked up from germline, CDR1 is MNHNY and CDR2 is SVGAGI (reference sequence). V dropped 6 bases and J dropped 8; count of bases not matched to a gene: 6. The CDR3 spans 13 residues. Here the CDR3 reads CASRPEREYIQYF. Written as DNA, the CDR3 is TGTGCCAGCAGACCGGAGCGGGAGTACATTCAGTACTTC.

The V and J genes are TRBV6-5 and TRBJ2-4; TRBD1 matches 9 bases. The germline V gene has CDR1 MNHEY and CDR2 SVGAGI. Losses at the gene ends were 7 bases for V and 4 bases for J; bases not matched to a gene: 5. The CDR3 runs 14 residues. CDR3 nucleotide sequence: TGTGCCAGCAACCCGACAGGGGGAAAAAACATTCAGTACTTC. Protein: CASNPTGGKNIQYF.

This sequence joins TRBV15 and TRBJ1-4; D may be TRBD1 (6 bases). V was clipped by 4 bases and J by 7 bases, with 13 bases between them. CDR1 and CDR2 (germline): LNHNV, YYDKDF (reference sequence). The CDR3 is made up of 14 amino acids. CDR3 DNA sequence: TGTGCCACCAGCAAACAGCAAGGGGGTGAAAAACTGTTTTTT. This sequence encodes CATSKQQGGEKLFF. Full variable domain (remainder filled in from reference TRBV15 and TRBJ1-4): DAMVIQNPRYQVTQFGKPVTLSCSQTLNHNVMYWYQQKSSQAPKLLFHYYDKDFNNEADTPDNFQSRRPNTSFCFLDIRSPGLGDTAMYLCATSKQQGGEKLFFGSGTQLSVL.

The chain carries TRBV27 and TRBJ2-6; D remains ambiguous. V was clipped by 5 bases and J by 0 bases, with 8 bases between them. Germline lookup yields CDR1 MNHEY and CDR2 SMNVEV (reference sequence). The CDR3 totals 15 residues. As DNA, the CDR3 is TGTGCCAGCAGTGCGAGAGACTCTGGGGCCAACGTCCTGACTTTC. This encodes CASSARDSGANVLTF.

The chain couples TRBV6-5 to TRBJ1-4, with TRBD1 identical over 11 bases. Germline trimming cut 2 bases from V and 7 bases from J; bases unmatched to any gene: 6. CDR1 MNHEY and CDR2 SVGAGI come from the germline V gene. The CDR3 has 16 amino acids. The CDR3 is CASSYRTGGAGEKLFF. The CDR3 DNA follows: TGTGCCAGCAGTTACAGGACAGGGGGCGCGGGTGAAAAACTGTTTTTT.

The rearrangement links TRBV4-1 to TRBJ1-2; TRBD1 might be the D (5 bases). V gave up 2 bases and J gave up 5 bases, with 12 bases separating them. Per the germline V gene, CDR1 is MGHRA and CDR2 is YSYEKL. The CDR3 runs to 14 residues. For the CDR3, the DNA is TGCGCCAGCAGCCAATTTCAGGGAGGATATGGCTACACCTTC. Translating it yields CASSQFQGGYGYTF.

The sample holds a few counts of this clone. The chain recombines TRBV5-1 with TRBJ2-3, with D uncertain. V was trimmed by 3 bases and J by 2 bases, leaving 10 bases between them. The CDR3 length is 14 residues. CDR1 SGHRS and CDR2 YFSETQ come from the germline V gene. CDR3 sequence (DNA): TGCGCCAGCAGCTGGGCTGGTGTCACAGATACGCAGTATTTT. It encodes CASSWAGVTDTQYF.

The chain combines TRBV2 with TRBJ2-1; 7 bases line up with TRBD2. V was pared by 1 base and J by 5 bases, with 8 bases of the junction left unmatched. The CDR3 sequence is 16 residues long. CDR1 SNHLY and CDR2 FYNNEI come from the germline V gene. The CDR3 spells CASSEVGSGRNNEQFF. The CDR3 coding sequence is TGTGCCAGCAGTGAAGTGGGTAGCGGGCGTAACAATGAGCAGTTCTTC.

This chain links TRBV5-1 with TRBJ2-1, with 12 bases aligning to TRBD1. After removal of 4 bases from V and 0 bases from J, the junction contained 2 bases not matched to a gene. CDR1 is SGHRS and CDR2 is YFSETQ in the germline V gene. The CDR3 is made up of 16 amino acids. The CDR3 nucleotides are TGCGCCAGCAGCCCGGGACAGGGGGCCTCCTACAATGAGCAGTTCTTC. Encoded protein: CASSPGQGASYNEQFF.

The gene calls are TRBV18 and TRBJ2-7, with D tentatively TRBD1 (6 bases). V was shortened by 3 bases and J by 2 bases, with 17 bases between the two germline ends. The CDR3 consists of 16 residues. Germline CDR1 reads KGHSH; CDR2 reads LQKENI. This chain's CDR3 is CASSPEDSARPYEQYF. The CDR3 DNA is TGTGCCAGCTCACCCGAGGACAGCGCCAGACCCTACGAGCAGTACTTC.

V gene TRBV2 combines with J gene TRBJ1-6, with D unclear. Germline CDR1 reads SNHLY; CDR2 reads FYNNEI. The ends were cut back, 5 bases at V and 6 bases at J, with 11 bases in the middle. The CDR3 runs 14 residues. CDR3 protein: CASSTRSPNSPLHF. The CDR3 nucleotides are TGTGCCAGCAGTACCCGGAGTCCTAATTCACCCCTCCACTTT.

This chain joins TRBV6-1 and TRBJ1-5, with 11 positions matching TRBD1. The V gene end was trimmed by 1 base and the J gene end by 7 bases; junction bases not matched to a gene: 3. Germline V gives CDR1 MNHNS, CDR2 SASEGT. This CDR3 spans 15 amino acids. CDR3 DNA sequence: TGTGCCAGCAGTGAAGGGACAGGGGGCGGGCAGCCCCAGCATTTT. Its translation is CASSEGTGGGQPQHF.

The chain combines TRBV12-5 with TRBJ1-1; D is possibly TRBD1 (6 bases). V was clipped by 0 bases and J by 4 bases, with 15 bases between them. Germline loops: CDR1 LGHNT, CDR2 FRNRAP. The CDR3 covers 16 residues. CDR3 protein: CASGLVSGIQGTEAFF. In DNA, the CDR3 is TGTGCTAGTGGTTTGGTAAGTGGGATACAGGGCACTGAAGCTTTCTTT.

V usage is TRBV15 and J usage is TRBJ1-2; D unresolved. Trimming stripped 0 bases from V and 4 bases from J, with 6 bases between. Germline CDR1 is LNHNV and CDR2 is YYDKDF (reference sequence). CDR3 size: 13 residues. CDR3 region: CATSRDPGYGYTF. DNA for the CDR3: TGTGCCACCAGCAGAGATCCGGGCTATGGCTACACCTTC.

This clone was found once. J is TRBJ1-2 and V is TRBV20-1; D is unclear. The CDR3 contains 11 residues. Per germline, CDR1 DFQATT and CDR2 SNEGSKA (reference sequence). V lost 1 base, J lost 6 bases, and 6 bases lay in between. The CDR3 loop is CSARAGNGYTF. The CDR3 coding sequence is TGCAGTGCTAGAGCGGGGAATGGCTACACCTTC.

This rearrangement joins TRBV28 to TRBJ2-1; 7 bases map to TRBD1. CDR3 length equals 13 residues. Trimming cost V 2 bases and J 6 bases; bases outside gene matches: 1. The V gene's germline CDR1 is MDHEN and CDR2 SYDVKM. CDR3 sequence reads: CASSLDRVNEQFF. The CDR3 DNA follows: TGTGCCAGCAGTTTAGACAGGGTCAATGAGCAGTTCTTC. Based on the CDR3 plus reference TRBV28 and TRBJ2-1, the full variable domain is DVKVTQSSRYLVKRTGEKVFLECVQDMDHENMFWYRQDPGLGLRLIYFSYDVKMKEKGDIPEGYSVSREKKERFSLILESASTNQTSMYLCASSLDRVNEQFFGPGTRLTVL.

This chain joins TRBV29-1 and TRBJ1-1; 8 nucleotides align to TRBD1. V dropped 7 bases and J dropped 9; count of bases not matched to a gene: 7. CDR1 and CDR2 (germline): SQVTM, ANQGSEA. The CDR3 length is 11 residues. The CDR3 reads CSAKDRGKAFF. The CDR3, as DNA: TGCAGCGCCAAAGACAGGGGTAAAGCTTTCTTT.

The chain employs TRBV6-2 or TRBV6-3 and TRBJ2-5; D ambiguous. This CDR3 is 11 amino acids long. The germline V and J ends were trimmed by 4 bases and 7 bases, with 7 bases remaining between them. Germline values: CDR1 MNHEY, CDR2 SVGEGT. The DNA for the CDR3 is TGTGCCAGCAGTTCCACGGGGACCCAGTACTTC. Residues: CASSSTGTQYF.